This T cell receptor beta chain was sequenced in a study of identical twins. The CDR3 spans 15 residues. CDR1 is MNHEY and CDR2 is SMNVEV in the germline V gene (reference sequence). V was pared by 7 bases and J by 3 bases, with 19 bases between. TCRdb re-called the 5' RACE reads with MiXCR, one entry per CDR3 protein. The table has 430,000 or so distinct CDR3 sequences, about 24% seen once; the top ten hold 2.9%. These data were also filed under a second study, of T cells expressing NK-cell markers.

The sample comprised CD4+ T cells sorted from blood. The clonotype was recovered from a woman under 30 in good health. The chain joins TRBV27 to TRBJ2-7; D is possibly TRBD1 or TRBD2 (5 bases each). The CDR3 DNA is TGTGCCAGCAACCGCAGGGTATCTCGGGGCTACGAGCAGTACTTC. This codes for CASNRRVSRGYEQYF.